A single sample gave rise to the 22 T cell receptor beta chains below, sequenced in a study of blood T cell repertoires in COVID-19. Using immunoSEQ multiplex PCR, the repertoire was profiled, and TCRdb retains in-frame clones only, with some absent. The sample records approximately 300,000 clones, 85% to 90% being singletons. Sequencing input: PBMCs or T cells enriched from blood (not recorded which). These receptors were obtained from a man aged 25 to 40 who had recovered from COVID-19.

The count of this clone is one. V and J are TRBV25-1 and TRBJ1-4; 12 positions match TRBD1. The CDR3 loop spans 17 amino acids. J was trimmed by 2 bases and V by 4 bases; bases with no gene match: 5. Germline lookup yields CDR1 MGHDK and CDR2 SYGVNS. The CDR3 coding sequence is TGTGCCAGCAGTGTGCCGGGACAGGGGGCGACTAATGAAAAACTGTTTTTT. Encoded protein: CASSVPGQGATNEKLFF.

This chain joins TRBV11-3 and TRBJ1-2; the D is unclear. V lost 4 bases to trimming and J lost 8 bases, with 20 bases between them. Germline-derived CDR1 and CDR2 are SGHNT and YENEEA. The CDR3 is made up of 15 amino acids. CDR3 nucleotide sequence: TGTGCCAGCAGCTCCCGGGAGACTGGGTTTTCGGGCTACACCTTC. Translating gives CASSSRETGFSGYTF.

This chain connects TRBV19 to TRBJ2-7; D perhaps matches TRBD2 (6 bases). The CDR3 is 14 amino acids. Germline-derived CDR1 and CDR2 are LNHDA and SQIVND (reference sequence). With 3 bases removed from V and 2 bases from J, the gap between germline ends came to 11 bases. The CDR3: CASSIRLATYEQYF. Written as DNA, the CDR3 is TGTGCCAGTAGTATCCGGCTAGCGACCTACGAGCAGTACTTC.

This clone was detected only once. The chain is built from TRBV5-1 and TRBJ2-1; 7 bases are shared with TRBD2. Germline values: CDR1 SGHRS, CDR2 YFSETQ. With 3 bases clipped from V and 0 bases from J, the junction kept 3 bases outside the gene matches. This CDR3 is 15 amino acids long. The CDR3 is CASSSRTSSYNEQFF. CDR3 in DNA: TGCGCCAGCAGCTCCCGGACTAGCTCCTACAATGAGCAGTTCTTC.

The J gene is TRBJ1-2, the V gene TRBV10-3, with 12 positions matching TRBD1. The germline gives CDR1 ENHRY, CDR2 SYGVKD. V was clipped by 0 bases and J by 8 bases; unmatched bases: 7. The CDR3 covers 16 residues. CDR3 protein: CAISESTGQGARGYTF. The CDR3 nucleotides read TGTGCCATCAGTGAGTCGACGGGACAGGGGGCGCGAGGCTACACCTTC.

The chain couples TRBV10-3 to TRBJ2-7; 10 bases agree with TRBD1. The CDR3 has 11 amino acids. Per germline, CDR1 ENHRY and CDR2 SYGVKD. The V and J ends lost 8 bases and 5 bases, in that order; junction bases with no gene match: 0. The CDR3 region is CAIGQGDEQYF. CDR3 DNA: TGTGCCATCGGACAGGGGGACGAGCAGTACTTC.

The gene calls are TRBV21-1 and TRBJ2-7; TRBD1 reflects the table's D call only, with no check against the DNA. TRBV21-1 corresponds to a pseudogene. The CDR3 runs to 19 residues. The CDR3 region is CASSNSDRDLATSSYEQYF. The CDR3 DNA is TGTGCCAGCAGCAATTCGGACAGGGATCTAGCGACCAGCTCCTACGAGCAGTACTTC.

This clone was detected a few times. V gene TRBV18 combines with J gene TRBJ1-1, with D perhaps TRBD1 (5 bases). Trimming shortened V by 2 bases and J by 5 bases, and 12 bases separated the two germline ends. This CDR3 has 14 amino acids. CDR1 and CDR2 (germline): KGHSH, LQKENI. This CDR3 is CASSPSGEGTEAFF. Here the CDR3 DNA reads TGTGCCAGCTCACCATCTGGGGAGGGGACTGAAGCTTTCTTT. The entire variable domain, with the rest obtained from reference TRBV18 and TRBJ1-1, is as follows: NAGVMQNPRHLVRRRGQEARLRCSPMKGHSHVYWYRQLPEEGLKFMVYLQKENIIDESGMPKERFSAEFPKEGPSILRIQQVVRGDSAAYFCASSPSGEGTEAFFGQGTRLTVV.

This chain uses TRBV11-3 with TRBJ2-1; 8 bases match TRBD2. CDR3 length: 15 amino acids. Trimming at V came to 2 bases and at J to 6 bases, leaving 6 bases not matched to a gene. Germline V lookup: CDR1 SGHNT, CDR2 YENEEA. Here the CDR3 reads CASSLSGRVGNEQFF. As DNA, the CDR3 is TGTGCCAGCAGCTTAAGCGGGAGAGTAGGCAATGAGCAGTTCTTC.

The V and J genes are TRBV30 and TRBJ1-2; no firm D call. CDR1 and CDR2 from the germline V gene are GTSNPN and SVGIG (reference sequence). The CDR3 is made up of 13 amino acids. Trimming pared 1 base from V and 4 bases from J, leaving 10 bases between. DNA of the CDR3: TGTGCCTGGAGTGGAGACGGGTTCTATGGCTACACCTTC. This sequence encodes CAWSGDGFYGYTF.

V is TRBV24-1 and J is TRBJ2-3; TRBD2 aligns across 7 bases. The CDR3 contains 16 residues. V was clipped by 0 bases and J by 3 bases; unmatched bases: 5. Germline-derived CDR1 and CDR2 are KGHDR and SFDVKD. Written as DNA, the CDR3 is TGTGCCACCAGTGATTTGGCTAGCGGAGCTACAGATACGCAGTATTTT. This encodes CATSDLASGATDTQYF.

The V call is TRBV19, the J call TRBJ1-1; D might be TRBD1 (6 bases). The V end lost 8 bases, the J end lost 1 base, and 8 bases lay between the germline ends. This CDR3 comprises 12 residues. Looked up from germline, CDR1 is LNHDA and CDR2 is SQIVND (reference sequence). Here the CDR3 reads CASYRANTEAFF. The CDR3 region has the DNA TGTGCCAGTTACAGGGCGAACACTGAAGCTTTCTTT.

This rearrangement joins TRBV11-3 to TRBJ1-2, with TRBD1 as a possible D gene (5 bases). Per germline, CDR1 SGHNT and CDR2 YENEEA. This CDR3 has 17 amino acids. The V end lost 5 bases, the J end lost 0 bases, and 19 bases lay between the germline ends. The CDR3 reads CASSPKTAARANYGYTF. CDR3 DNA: TGTGCCAGCAGCCCAAAAACCGCGGCCAGGGCTAACTATGGCTACACCTTC.

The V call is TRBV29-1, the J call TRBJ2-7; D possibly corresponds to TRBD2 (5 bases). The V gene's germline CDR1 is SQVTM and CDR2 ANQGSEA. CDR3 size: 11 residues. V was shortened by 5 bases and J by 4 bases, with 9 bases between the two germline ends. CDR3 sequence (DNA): TGCAGCGTTCGGAGAGGGTACGAGCAGTACTTC. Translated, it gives CSVRRGYEQYF.

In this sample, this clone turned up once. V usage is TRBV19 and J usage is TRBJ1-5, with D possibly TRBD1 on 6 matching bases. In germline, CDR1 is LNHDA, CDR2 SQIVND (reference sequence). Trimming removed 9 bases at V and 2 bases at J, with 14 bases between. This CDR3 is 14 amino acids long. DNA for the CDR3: TGTGCCAGCTCAGGGGCGCCCCGCAATCAGCCCCAGCATTTT. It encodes CASSGAPRNQPQHF.

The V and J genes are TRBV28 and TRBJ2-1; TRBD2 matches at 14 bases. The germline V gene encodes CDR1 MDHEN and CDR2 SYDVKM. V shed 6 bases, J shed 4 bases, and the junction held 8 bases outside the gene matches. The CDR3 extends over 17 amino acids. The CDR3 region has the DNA TGTGCCAGCAGACCCGGGGGACTAGCGGGAGAGTACAATGAGCAGTTCTTC. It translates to CASRPGGLAGEYNEQFF.

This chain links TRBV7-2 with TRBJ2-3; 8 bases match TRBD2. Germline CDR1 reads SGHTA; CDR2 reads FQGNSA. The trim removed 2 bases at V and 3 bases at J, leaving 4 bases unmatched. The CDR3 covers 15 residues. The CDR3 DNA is TGTGCCAGCAGCTTATACCGACTAGCGACAGATACGCAGTATTTT. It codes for CASSLYRLATDTQYF.

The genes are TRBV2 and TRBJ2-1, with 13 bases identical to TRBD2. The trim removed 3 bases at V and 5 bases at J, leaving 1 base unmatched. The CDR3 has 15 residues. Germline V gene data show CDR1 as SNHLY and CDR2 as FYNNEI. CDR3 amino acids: CASSETSGGNNEQFF. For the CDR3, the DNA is TGTGCCAGCAGTGAGACTAGCGGGGGGAACAATGAGCAGTTCTTC.

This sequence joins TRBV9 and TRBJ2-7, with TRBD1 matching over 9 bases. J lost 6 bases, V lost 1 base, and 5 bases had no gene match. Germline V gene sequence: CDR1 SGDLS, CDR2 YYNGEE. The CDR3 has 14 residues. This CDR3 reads CASSVTQGATEQYF. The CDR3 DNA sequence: TGTGCCAGCAGCGTAACACAGGGGGCTACCGAGCAGTACTTC. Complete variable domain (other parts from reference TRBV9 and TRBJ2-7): DSGVTQTPKHLITATGQRVTLRCSPRSGDLSVYWYQQSLDQGLQFLIQYYNGEERAKGNILERFSAQQFPDLHSELNLSSLELGDSALYFCASSVTQGATEQYFGPGTRLTVT.

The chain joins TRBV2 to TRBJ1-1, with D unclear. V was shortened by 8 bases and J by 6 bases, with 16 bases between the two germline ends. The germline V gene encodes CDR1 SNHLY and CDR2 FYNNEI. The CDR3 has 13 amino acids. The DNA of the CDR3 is TGTGCCAGCGCCCTCACGGAACGGGCTGAAGCTTTCTTT. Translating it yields CASALTERAEAFF. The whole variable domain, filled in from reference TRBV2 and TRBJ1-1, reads EPEVTQTPSHQVTQMGQEVILRCVPISNHLYFYWYRQILGQKVEFLVSFYNNEISEKSEIFDDQFSVERPDGSNFTLKIRSTKLEDSAMYFCASALTERAEAFFGQGTRLTVV.

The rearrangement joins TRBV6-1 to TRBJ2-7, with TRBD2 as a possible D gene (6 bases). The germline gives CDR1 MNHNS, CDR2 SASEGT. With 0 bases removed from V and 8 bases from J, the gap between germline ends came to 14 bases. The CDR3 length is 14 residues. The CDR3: CASSEAERRGQQYF. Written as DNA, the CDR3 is TGTGCCAGCAGTGAAGCCGAGAGGAGGGGTCAGCAGTACTTC.

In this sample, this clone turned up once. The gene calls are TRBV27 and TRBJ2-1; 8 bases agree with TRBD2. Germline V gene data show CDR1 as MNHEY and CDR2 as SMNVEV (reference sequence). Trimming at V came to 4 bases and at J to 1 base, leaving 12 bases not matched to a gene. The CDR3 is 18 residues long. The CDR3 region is CASSSGLGGGGSYNEQFF. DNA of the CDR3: TGTGCCAGCAGTTCGGGACTAGGCGGGGGAGGGTCCTACAATGAGCAGTTCTTC.